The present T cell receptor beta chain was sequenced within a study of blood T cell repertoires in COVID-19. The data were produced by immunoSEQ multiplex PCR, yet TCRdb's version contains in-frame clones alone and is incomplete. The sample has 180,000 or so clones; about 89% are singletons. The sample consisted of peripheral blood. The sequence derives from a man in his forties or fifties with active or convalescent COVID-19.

The CDR3 DNA sequence: TGCAGCGTTAAGGGCAGGGCTGTGGACGAGCAGTACTTC. Translated, it gives CSVKGRAVDEQYF. V gene TRBV29-1 combines with J gene TRBJ2-7, with D maybe TRBD1 (5 bases). The germline CDR1 and CDR2 sequences are SQVTM and ANQGSEA. The CDR3 has 13 amino acids. The V and J ends lost 5 bases and 5 bases respectively, with 16 bases between them.